The 18 T cell receptor beta chains below come from one sample, sequenced in a study of T cells expressing NK-cell markers. TCRdb reprocessed the 5' RACE reads and stores each CDR3 protein as one record, lacking DNA. The sample includes about 440,000 distinct CDR3 sequences. The sample comprised blood T cells: a sorted CD56 or NKG2C T cell subset, CD4+ or CD8+ T cells, or bulk PBMC T cells (not recorded which). The receptors were gathered from a woman between 18 and 70 years old in good health.

V and J are TRBV20-1 and TRBJ2-2; absent DNA, TCRdb's TRBD1 call cannot be checked. There are 15 residues in the CDR3. Germline CDR1 is DFQATT and CDR2 is SNEGSKA (reference sequence). CDR3 protein: CSASTSGGNTGELFF.

The chain is built from TRBV7-9 and TRBJ1-1; TCRdb reports TRBD1, a call that lacks DNA to check it against. From germline, CDR1 is SEHNR and CDR2 FQNEAQ (reference sequence). The CDR3 is 16 amino acids. The CDR3 is CASSSSFLGGRTEAFF.

The chain joins TRBV18 to TRBJ1-1; TCRdb picks TRBD1, but there is no DNA to check that call. The CDR3 extends over 18 amino acids. CDR1 is KGHSH and CDR2 is LQKENI in the germline V gene. This chain's CDR3 is CASSPVQGAPWVDTEAFF.

The chain has TRBV4-3 and TRBJ2-1; TCRdb names TRBD2, which stays unverified in the absence of DNA. The CDR3 totals 16 residues. Per the germline V gene, CDR1 is LGHNA and CDR2 is YSLEER. CDR3 loop: CASSSPGLAGGHEQFF.

The CDR3 protein is CAISSGTYEQYF. The chain carries TRBV10-3 and TRBJ2-7. The CDR3 consists of 12 residues. Per the germline V gene, CDR1 is ENHRY and CDR2 is SYGVKD.

This chain joins TRBV10-3 and TRBJ2-7; lacking DNA, the TRBD1 call made by TCRdb goes unchecked. The CDR3 extends over 15 amino acids. Germline V lookup: CDR1 ENHRY, CDR2 SYGVKD. This chain's CDR3 is CAISPGRIEAYEQYF.

The chain carries TRBV7-2 and TRBJ1-4; TCRdb designates TRBD1, a call that cannot be tested without DNA. Germline lookup yields CDR1 SGHTA and CDR2 FQGNSA. This CDR3 is 14 amino acids long. CDR3 protein: CASSVRGRDEKLFF.

The rearrangement links TRBV19 to TRBJ2-1; TCRdb proposes TRBD1, but this gene call is untestable without DNA. Germline V gene sequence: CDR1 LNHDA, CDR2 SQIVND (reference sequence). This CDR3 contains 16 residues. CDR3: CASAVGEGSSYNEQFF.

This sequence joins TRBV6-5 and TRBJ2-7. Germline values: CDR1 MNHEY, CDR2 SVGAGI. This CDR3 has 15 residues. The CDR3 loop reads CASSSSAGASYEQYF.

This chain's CDR3 is CASSLDPSTEAFF. The chain couples TRBV5-1 to TRBJ1-1. Looked up from germline, CDR1 is SGHRS and CDR2 is YFSETQ. The CDR3 is made up of 13 amino acids.

The V call is TRBV7-7, the J call TRBJ2-1; TCRdb returns TRBD2, unconfirmable since there is no DNA. From germline, CDR1 is SSHAT and CDR2 FNYEAQ (reference sequence). The CDR3 is 17 amino acids. CDR3 protein: CASSPQGVAGPPGEQFF.

This sequence joins TRBV6-1 and TRBJ1-5; the TCRdb D gene call, TRBD1, has no DNA to confirm it. This CDR3 has 16 residues. Germline V gene lookup returns CDR1 MNHNS and CDR2 SASEGT. The CDR3 loop is CASTSGGRGSNQPQHF.

The rearrangement uses TRBV6-2 or TRBV6-3 and TRBJ2-1; TCRdb calls TRBD2, which cannot be checked without DNA. Germline V gene data show CDR1 as MNHEY and CDR2 as SVGEGT. The CDR3 has 20 amino acids. CDR3 region: CASSYPSFGLREGRSNEQFF.

The chain couples TRBV7-7 to TRBJ1-1; without DNA, the TCRdb call of TRBD1 cannot be checked. Germline loops: CDR1 SSHAT, CDR2 FNYEAQ (reference sequence). The CDR3 covers 15 residues. CDR3 region: CASSHRDREQAEAFF.

V is TRBV5-6 and J is TRBJ2-1; TCRdb selects TRBD2, and the lack of DNA leaves this call unchecked. CDR3 length equals 15 residues. Germline-derived CDR1 and CDR2 are SGHDT and YYEEEE. This CDR3 is CASSFGGGAVHEQFF.

The genes are TRBV5-4 and TRBJ2-3. Germline values: CDR1 SGHNT, CDR2 YYREEE (reference sequence). The CDR3 spans 14 residues. CDR3 amino acids: CASSLGIGADTQYF. Full variable domain (outside the CDR3, taken from reference TRBV5-4 and TRBJ2-3): ETGVTQSPTHLIKTRGQQVTLRCSSQSGHNTVSWYQQALGQGPQFIFQYYREEENGRGNFPPRFSGLQFPNYSSELNVNALELDDSALYLCASSLGIGADTQYFGPGTRLTVL.

CDR3: CASSLRSRRESDTQYF. The rearrangement uses TRBV5-1 and TRBJ2-3; TCRdb designates TRBD2, a call that cannot be tested without DNA. Germline V CDR1 and CDR2: SGHRS, YFSETQ. CDR3 size: 16 residues.

The V and J genes are TRBV5-8 and TRBJ2-1; lacking DNA, the TRBD2 call made by TCRdb goes unchecked. The CDR3 consists of 17 residues. Germline CDR1 SGHTS, CDR2 YDEGEE. The CDR3 sequence: CASSPLAGRGKGNEQFF.